The clone carrying this TCR beta chain turned up a few times. What it recognizes is unknown. The data derive from a study of T-cell memory formation after mild COVID-19. Findings and caveats of the study: There was no confirmation that second-wave clones peaking on day 37 were SARS-CoV-2 specific.

TCRdb re-called the 5' RACE reads with MiXCR, one entry per CDR3 protein. In the table there are about 390,000 distinct CDR3 sequences, roughly 15% of which are singletons. There are 14 residues in the CDR3. V was pared by 2 bases and J by 6 bases, with 10 bases between. Germline V gene lookup returns CDR1 LGHNA and CDR2 YSLEER. The receptor comes from a man younger than 30 who had mild COVID-19 (a few samples of this study predate the infection). Cell type and time point are not known. The source material was PBMCs or a T cell subset sorted from them (not recorded which). J is TRBJ2-2 and V is TRBV4-3; perhaps TRBD1 as D (6 bases). This CDR3 reads CASSQPTGSGELFF. Here the CDR3 DNA reads TGCGCCAGCAGCCAACCCACAGGGTCCGGGGAGCTGTTTTTT.